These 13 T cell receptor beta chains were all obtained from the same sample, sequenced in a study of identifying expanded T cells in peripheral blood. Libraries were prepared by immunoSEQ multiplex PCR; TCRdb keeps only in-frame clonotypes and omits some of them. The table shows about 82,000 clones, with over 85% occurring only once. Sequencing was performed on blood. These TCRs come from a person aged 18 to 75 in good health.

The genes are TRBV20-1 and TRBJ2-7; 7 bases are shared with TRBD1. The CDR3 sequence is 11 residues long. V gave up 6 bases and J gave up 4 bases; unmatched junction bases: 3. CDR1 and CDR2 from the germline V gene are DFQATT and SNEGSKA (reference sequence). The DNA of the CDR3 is TGCAGTGCAGGACAGGCTTACGAGCAGTACTTC. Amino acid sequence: CSAGQAYEQYF.

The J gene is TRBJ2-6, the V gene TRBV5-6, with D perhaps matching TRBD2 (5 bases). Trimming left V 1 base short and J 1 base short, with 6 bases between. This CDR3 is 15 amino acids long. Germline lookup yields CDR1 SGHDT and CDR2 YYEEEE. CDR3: CASSLSGSGANVLTF. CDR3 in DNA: TGTGCCAGCAGCTTGAGCGGTTCTGGGGCCAACGTCCTGACTTTC.

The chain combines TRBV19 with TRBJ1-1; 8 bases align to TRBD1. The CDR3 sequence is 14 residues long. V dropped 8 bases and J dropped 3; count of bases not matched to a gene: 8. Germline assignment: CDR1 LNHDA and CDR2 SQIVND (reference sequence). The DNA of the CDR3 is TGTGCCAGTCAGATAAGACAGGGGTACACTGAAGCTTTCTTT. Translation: CASQIRQGYTEAFF.

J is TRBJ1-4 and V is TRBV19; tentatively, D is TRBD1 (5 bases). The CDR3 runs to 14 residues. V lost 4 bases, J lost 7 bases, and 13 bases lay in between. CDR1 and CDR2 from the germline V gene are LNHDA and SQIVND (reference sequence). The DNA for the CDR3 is TGTGCCAGTAGTACTGGGGACCTGGGTGAAAAACTGTTTTTT. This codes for CASSTGDLGEKLFF. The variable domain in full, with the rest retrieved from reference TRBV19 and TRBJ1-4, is DGGITQSPKYLFRKEGQNVTLSCEQNLNHDAMYWYRQDPGQGLRLIYYSQIVNDFQKGDIAEGYSVSREKKESFPLTVTSAQKNPTAFYLCASSTGDLGEKLFFGSGTQLSVL.

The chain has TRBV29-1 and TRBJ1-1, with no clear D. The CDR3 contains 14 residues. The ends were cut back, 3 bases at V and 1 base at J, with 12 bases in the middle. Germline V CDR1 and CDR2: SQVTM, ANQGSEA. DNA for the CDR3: TGCAGCGTTGACAAACGCCCGGGGAACACTGAAGCTTTCTTT. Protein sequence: CSVDKRPGNTEAFF.

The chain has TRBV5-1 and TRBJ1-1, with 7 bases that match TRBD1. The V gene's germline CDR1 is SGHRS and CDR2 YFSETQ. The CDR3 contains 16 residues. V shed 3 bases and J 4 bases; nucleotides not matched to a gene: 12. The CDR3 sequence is CASSWGTVATGTEAFF. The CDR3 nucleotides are TGCGCCAGCAGCTGGGGGACAGTTGCCACGGGCACTGAAGCTTTCTTT.

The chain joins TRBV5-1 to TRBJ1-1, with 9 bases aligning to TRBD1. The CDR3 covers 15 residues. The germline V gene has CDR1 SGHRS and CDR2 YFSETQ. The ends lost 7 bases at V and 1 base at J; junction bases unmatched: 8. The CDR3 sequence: CASRDPGQGNTEAFF. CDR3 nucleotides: TGCGCCAGCCGCGACCCGGGACAGGGGAACACTGAAGCTTTCTTT.

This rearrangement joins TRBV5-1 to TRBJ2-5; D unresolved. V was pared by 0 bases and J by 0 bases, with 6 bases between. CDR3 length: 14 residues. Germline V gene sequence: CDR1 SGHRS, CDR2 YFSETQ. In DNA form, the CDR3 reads TGCGCCAGCAGCTTGGGCGCAAACCAAGAGACCCAGTACTTC. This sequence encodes CASSLGANQETQYF.

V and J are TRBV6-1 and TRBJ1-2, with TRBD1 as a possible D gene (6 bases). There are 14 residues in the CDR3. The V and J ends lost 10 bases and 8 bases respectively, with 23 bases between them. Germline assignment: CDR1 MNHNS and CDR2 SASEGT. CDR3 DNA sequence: TGTGCCAACCACGTCCCCGACAGGACGCGGGGCTACACCTTC. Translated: CANHVPDRTRGYTF.

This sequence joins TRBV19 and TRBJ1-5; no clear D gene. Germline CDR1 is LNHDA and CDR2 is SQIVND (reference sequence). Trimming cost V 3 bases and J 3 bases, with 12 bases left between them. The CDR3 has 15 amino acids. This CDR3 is CASSIGYRDNQPQHF. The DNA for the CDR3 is TGTGCCAGTAGTATCGGGTACCGAGACAATCAGCCCCAGCATTTT.

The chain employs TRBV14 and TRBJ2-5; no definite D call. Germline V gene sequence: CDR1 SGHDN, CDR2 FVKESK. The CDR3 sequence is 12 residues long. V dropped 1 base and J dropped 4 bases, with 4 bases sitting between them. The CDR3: CASSQVTETQYF. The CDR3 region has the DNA TGTGCCAGCAGCCAAGTAACAGAGACCCAGTACTTC. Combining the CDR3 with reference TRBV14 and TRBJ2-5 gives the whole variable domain EAGVTQFPSHSVIEKGQTVTLRCDPISGHDNLYWYRRVMGKEIKFLLHFVKESKQDESGMPNNRFLAERTGGTYSTLKVQPAELEDSGVYFCASSQVTETQYFGPGTRLLVL.

The CDR3 loop is CASSQSSKTGHGSGYTF. CDR3 DNA sequence: TGTGCCAGCAGCCAAAGCTCCAAAACGGGTCACGGGTCGGGCTACACCTTC. This rearrangement joins TRBV7-6 to TRBJ1-2; D not resolved. Germline loops: CDR1 SGHVS, CDR2 FNYEAQ. The CDR3 totals 17 residues. Between the trimmed V and J ends, which lost 5 bases and 8 bases, there was a span of 27 bases.

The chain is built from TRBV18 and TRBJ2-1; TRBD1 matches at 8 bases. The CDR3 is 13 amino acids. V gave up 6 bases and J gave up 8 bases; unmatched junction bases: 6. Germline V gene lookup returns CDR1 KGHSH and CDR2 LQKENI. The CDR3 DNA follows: TGTGCCAGCTCCCAAGAGGACAGGGATGAGCAGTTCTTC. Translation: CASSQEDRDEQFF. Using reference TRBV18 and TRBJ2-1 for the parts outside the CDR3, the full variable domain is NAGVMQNPRHLVRRRGQEARLRCSPMKGHSHVYWYRQLPEEGLKFMVYLQKENIIDESGMPKERFSAEFPKEGPSILRIQQVVRGDSAAYFCASSQEDRDEQFFGPGTRLTVL.